Reported below is one TCR beta chain. CDR1 and CDR2 (germline): MNHEY, SVGEGT. CDR3 size: 12 residues. Trimming took off 5 bases at V and 5 bases at J, with 7 bases between the two ends. This sample stems from a study of T cell responses to AZD1222 COVID-19 vaccine. Study overall: Second-dose schedules of about 4 or about 12 weeks were combined.

Clones were read by immunoSEQ multiplex PCR, and TCRdb kept only the in-frame ones, dropping some. The table includes 90,000 to 120,000 clones, roughly 87% detected once. The specimen was peripheral blood, collected on day 0 of AZD1222 vaccination. The chain recombines TRBV6-2 or TRBV6-3 with TRBJ2-1, with unresolved D. The receptor's source is an adult in good health. The CDR3 coding sequence is TGTGCCAGCAGTCCGATGCACAATGAGCAGTTCTTC. Translating gives CASSPMHNEQFF.